This is a list of T cell receptor beta chains from one sample in a study of T cell responses to AZD1222 COVID-19 vaccine. Sequencing was performed with immunoSEQ multiplex PCR; in TCRdb, only in-frame clones are kept and a portion is missing. Among around 120,000 clones listed, 88% were seen once. The source material was peripheral blood, sampled on day 0 of AZD1222 vaccination. The receptors shown here come from an adult in good health. Each CDR3 is given with its conserved first and last residue. D genes are given only for firm matches. The listing skips clone size in some rows; elsewhere it reads once, few, many or a size class.

cdr3_aa: CASSQGTGGSPLHF; cdr3_nt: TGTGCCAGCAGCCAAGGTACAGGGGGTTCACCCCTCCACTTT; clone_size: NA; d_call: TRBD1; j_call: TRBJ1-6; v_call: TRBV3-1/TRBV3-2
cdr3_aa: CASSLRGLTEAFF; cdr3_nt: TGTGCCAGCAGCTTGAGGGGGCTGACTGAAGCTTTCTTT; clone_size: NA; d_call: TRBD1; j_call: TRBJ1-1; v_call: TRBV13
cdr3_aa: CASSVGGTGHQETQYF; cdr3_nt: TGTGCCAGCAGCGTAGGCGGGACAGGCCACCAAGAGACCCAGTACTTC; clone_size: NA; d_call: TRBD1; j_call: TRBJ2-5; v_call: TRBV9
cdr3_aa: CASSVSQWGGGGYTF; cdr3_nt: TGTGCCAGCAGTGTTTCACAGTGGGGAGGAGGGGGCTACACCTTC; clone_size: few; d_call: NA; j_call: TRBJ1-2; v_call: TRBV2
cdr3_aa: CASSPERGVGYGYTF; cdr3_nt: TGTGCCAGCTCACCGGAGAGGGGGGTCGGCTATGGCTACACCTTC; clone_size: once; d_call: NA; j_call: TRBJ1-2; v_call: TRBV18
cdr3_aa: CSVGGAADYGYTF; cdr3_nt: TGCAGCGTTGGTGGGGCAGCCGACTATGGCTACACCTTC; clone_size: NA; d_call: NA; j_call: TRBJ1-2; v_call: TRBV29-1
cdr3_aa: CASSPAPGQGERFGYTF; cdr3_nt: TGTGCCAGCAGCCCAGCCCCAGGACAGGGGGAAAGGTTTGGCTACACCTTC; clone_size: NA; d_call: TRBD1; j_call: TRBJ1-2; v_call: TRBV11-3
cdr3_aa: CASSRDRAPRVNTEAFF; cdr3_nt: TGTGCCAGTAGTAGGGACAGGGCCCCTCGGGTGAACACTGAAGCTTTCTTT; clone_size: few; d_call: TRBD1; j_call: TRBJ1-1; v_call: TRBV19
cdr3_aa: CATSDSGIPPFIMNTEAFF; cdr3_nt: TGTGCCACCAGTGATTCCGGGATACCTCCATTTATCATGAACACTGAAGCTTTCTTT; clone_size: NA; d_call: NA; j_call: TRBJ1-1; v_call: TRBV24-1
cdr3_aa: CASSLVGASEKLFF; cdr3_nt: TGTGCCAGCAGTTTAGTAGGGGCTAGTGAAAAACTGTTTTTT; clone_size: NA; d_call: NA; j_call: TRBJ1-4; v_call: TRBV28
cdr3_aa: CAWRGLQSNSPLHF; cdr3_nt: TGTGCCTGGAGGGGCCTACAGTCCAATTCACCCCTCCACTTT; clone_size: NA; d_call: NA; j_call: TRBJ1-6; v_call: TRBV30